This T cell receptor beta chain was captured in a study of regulatory T cells in long-lasting Graves disease (dated by TCRdb to the early 2020s). Notes on the research overall: Persistent Graves' disease meant more than 5 years of antithyroid drug treatment with TSH receptor autoantibodies that stayed positive. On average, persistent Graves' disease patients in the clinical cohort had been on antithyroid drugs for approximately ten years. A total of around 35 samples were covered by TCR sequencing, comprising about 13 persistent and around 20 newly diagnosed Graves' disease patients. The study was registered as a clinical trial and conducted in China. Patients with persistent Graves' disease were compared with patients with newly diagnosed Graves' disease using TCR sequencing and RNA sequencing of peripheral blood. What the authors observed across the whole study: Persistent disease showed preferential use of TRBV28, TRBJ1-2 and TRBJ2-5, whereas newly diagnosed disease favored TRBV20-1 and TRBJ2-1. Patients with persistent disease shared more public clonotypes (around 2,500) than newly diagnosed patients did (around 930). Compared with newly diagnosed patients, patients with persistent Graves' disease had lower TCR Shannon entropy and fewer highly expanded clones, which suggests clonal expansion. Peripheral blood alone was examined, since thyroid tissue, which constituted the primary lesion, could not be accessed. As a limitation, the authors acknowledged that the small sample size may reduce accuracy. Sequencing and analysis were restricted to the TCR beta chain.

Library preparation was by multiplex PCR. TCRdb shows the sequencer as Illumina HiSeq 4000. TCR beta libraries were built with iRepertoire HTBI primers and Arm-PCR amplification of CDR3 regions. Before sequencing, the PCR products went through gel purification. Per the authors' processing: Gene usage analysis of CDR3 amino acid clonotypes relied on the roughly 60 TRBV and 12 to 15 TRBJ segments identified across samples. Filtered high-quality paired reads were merged into contigs using COPE and FqMerger. Contigs were aligned with BLAST to IMGT TRBV, TRBD and TRBJ reference genes, and CDR3 was defined per IMGT. Clonotypes above 0.1% frequency were classified as highly expanded clones. Shannon entropy served as the measure of repertoire diversity, while the Gini coefficient captured V-J evenness. A clonotype found in more than one individual was treated as public. The public sequencing data were trimmed at Q25 with fastp and processed into clonotypes with MiXCR by TCRdb, which kept only in-frame beta chains. Identical CDR3 proteins give one entry, which carries the most common genes and DNA. The V and J calls were determined by TCRdb, not by the authors. This sample is represented by approximately 360,000 distinct CDR3 sequences; roughly 25% of them were singletons. Jointly, the top ten make up about 27% of the sample.

There are many counts of this clonotype. What this receptor recognizes is not known. The sample holds no much larger clone one base away, and base qualities are not on file. Read against the paper, the sample's time point label means: persistent/refractory GD, antithyroid drugs over 5 years with positive TRAb. For both TCR sequencing and RNA sequencing, RNA was extracted from PBMCs in TRIzol. Graves' disease was diagnosed according to American Thyroid Association guidelines. Patients were recruited from an endocrinology department in Xi'an, China. Each patient gave 9 to 10 milliliters of peripheral blood, collected in an EDTA anticoagulant tube. Ficoll Paque Plus density gradient separation was used to isolate PBMCs, and no additional T cell sorting was done. An Agilent 2100 Bioanalyzer and agarose gel were used to check RNA quality, and a NanoDrop 2000 was used to measure RNA concentration. Between the V and J ends, shortened by 5 bases and 0 bases respectively, the junction contains 16 bases. For CDR1 and CDR2, the germline V gene lists SGHAT and FQNNGV. The CDR3 covers 17 residues, taking in both the cysteine and the phenylalanine. CDR3 DNA is the only sequence kept; it has 51 bases, read in frame from the first base.

This receptor was identified in a woman in her thirties or forties with Graves disease. Donor details come from another sample of the same person, matched by shared clones. Material: peripheral blood mononuclear cells (PBMCs), obtained when the disease was refractory, from a patient treated with antithyroid drugs. This chain joins TRBV11-2 to TRBJ2-2; possibly the D gene is TRBD2, per 5 matching bases. This receptor carries the CDR3 CASSEPVTGTNTGELFF. The DNA sequence follows: TGTGCCAGCAGCGAACCTGTAACGGGGACGAACACCGGGGAGCTGTTTTTT.